The rows below give T cell receptor beta chains drawn from one sample of a study of PD-1 blockade in classical Hodgkin lymphoma. Some clones are missing from TCRdb's copy, which holds only in-frame ones; the method was immunoSEQ multiplex PCR. Of about 18,000 clones in the sample, around 80% were seen once. The sample was peripheral blood mononuclear cells (PBMCs), taken at baseline. The source is a human donor with classical Hodgkin lymphoma. The CDR3 runs from the conserved cysteine through the conserved F or W. D genes are given only for firm matches. Part of the rows lack a size; the others show once, few, many or a class for expanded clones.

>TRBD1|TRBV7-9|.|TRBJ2-1
CAETGGSSYNEQFF
TGTGCCGAAACAGGGGGTTCCTCCTACAATGAGCAGTTCTTC
>.|TRBV6-6|.|TRBJ1-5
CASSYMADLSNQPQHF
TGTGCCAGCAGTTACATGGCGGACCTTAGCAATCAGCCCCAGCATTTT
>.|TRBV6-6|.|TRBJ2-6
CASTWRANVLTF
TGTGCCAGCACGTGGCGGGCCAACGTCCTGACTTTC
>TRBD2|TRBV7-9|.|TRBJ2-2
CASSFFSGETGELFF
TGTGCCAGCAGCTTTTTTAGCGGGGAGACCGGGGAGCTGTTTTTT
>TRBD1|TRBV10-2|.|TRBJ1-2
CASSEGQGVFGYTF
TGCGCCAGCAGTGAGGGACAGGGCGTGTTTGGCTACACCTTC
>TRBD2|TRBV7-9|.|TRBJ2-1
CASSPPSTSGMVGEQFF
TGTGCCAGCAGCCCACCCTCGACTAGCGGGATGGTCGGTGAGCAGTTCTTC
>.|TRBV28|few|TRBJ2-7
CATYIPAGHEQYF
TGTGCCACCTATATCCCGGCGGGCCACGAGCAGTACTTC
>TRBD2|TRBV5-1|once|TRBJ2-5
CASSLVLAGDGETQYF
TGCGCCAGCAGCTTGGTGCTAGCGGGGGATGGGGAGACCCAGTACTTC
>TRBD1|TRBV15|.|TRBJ1-4
CATSGGTAMVEKLFF
TGTGCCACCAGCGGAGGGACAGCAATGGTGGAAAAACTGTTTTTT
>.|TRBV5-4|.|TRBJ1-1
CASSLAPGIGPTEAFF
TGTGCCAGCAGCTTGGCACCCGGGATCGGGCCCACTGAAGCTTTCTTT
>TRBD1|TRBV6-1|.|TRBJ2-7
CASSVGGQTYEQYF
TGTGCCAGCAGTGTAGGGGGCCAAACCTACGAGCAGTACTTC
>.|TRBV28|.|TRBJ1-5
CASSLGSGGLVGNQPQHF
TGTGCCAGCAGTTTAGGGAGTGGAGGGTTAGTCGGCAATCAGCCCCAGCATTTT
>.|TRBV27|.|TRBJ1-2
CASTPAFPPNGYTF
TGTGCCAGCACTCCGGCCTTTCCGCCAAATGGCTACACCTTC
>.|TRBV12-5|once|TRBJ2-3
CASGLAGLGQGRTDTQYF
TGTGCTAGTGGTTTGGCAGGACTAGGACAGGGACGCACAGATACGCAGTATTTT
>TRBD2|TRBV5-4|few|TRBJ2-7
CASSLAGTSGYEQYF
TGTGCCAGCAGCTTGGCCGGGACTAGCGGCTACGAGCAGTACTTC
>.|TRBV9|.|TRBJ1-4
CASSARGSTNEKLFF
TGTGCCAGCAGCGCTAGGGGGTCAACTAATGAAAAACTGTTTTTT
>.|TRBV10-3|large|TRBJ2-2
CAISYGGELFF
TGTGCCATCAGTTATGGTGGGGAGCTGTTTTTT
>TRBD1|TRBV7-8|.|TRBJ1-5
CASSLAGGGNQPQHF
TGTGCCAGCAGCTTGGCAGGGGGAGGCAATCAGCCCCAGCATTTT
>TRBD2|TRBV2|.|TRBJ2-3
CASRGTPGGRTDTQYF
TGTGCCAGCAGGGGGACCCCTGGCGGGAGGACAGATACGCAGTATTTT
>.|TRBV10-1|.|TRBJ2-5
CASSPGNPETQYF
TGCGCCAGCAGTCCAGGGAACCCAGAGACCCAGTACTTC
>.|TRBV7-7|.|TRBJ2-5
CASSLGLSGETQYF
TGTGCTAGCAGCTTAGGGCTCTCCGGAGAGACCCAGTACTTC
>.|TRBV5-8|.|TRBJ2-6
CASSLTGSGANVLTF
TGTGCCAGCAGCTTGACGGGTTCTGGGGCCAACGTCCTGACTTTC
>.|TRBV4-2|.|TRBJ2-3
CASSQVKAGTQYF
TGTGCCAGCAGCCAAGTAAAGGCAGGTACGCAGTATTTT
>TRBD1|TRBV5-1|.|TRBJ1-2
CASSRDSQYGYTF
TGCGCCAGCAGCCGGGACAGCCAATATGGCTACACCTTC
>.|TRBV6-5|few|TRBJ2-1
CASSRALGYNEQFF
TGTGCCAGCAGTCGGGCCCTGGGCTACAATGAGCAGTTCTTC
>.|TRBV7-9|.|TRBJ2-3
CASSLVVLAGTDTQYF
TGTGCCAGCAGCTTAGTTGTTCTAGCCGGTACAGATACGCAGTATTTT
>TRBD1|TRBV11-2|.|TRBJ1-2
CASSLDSGQGKVYTF
TGTGCCAGCAGCTTAGACTCCGGACAGGGTAAAGTCTACACCTTC
>.|TRBV27|.|TRBJ2-5
CASSLVGTWRAETQYF
TGTGCCAGCAGTTTGGTCGGGACCTGGAGGGCAGAGACCCAGTACTTC
>.|TRBV19|.|TRBJ1-1
CASSIAGENTEAFF
TGTGCCAGTAGTATCGCCGGGGAGAACACTGAAGCTTTCTTT
>.|TRBV5-1|.|TRBJ2-7
CASSSGTPTYEQYF
TGCGCCAGCAGCAGCGGGACACCTACCTACGAGCAGTACTTC